Listed below are T cell receptor beta chains from one sample, sequenced in a study of shared clonotypes between healthy human individuals. Profiled with immunoSEQ multiplex PCR; TCRdb holds only in-frame clones, not every one. Seen here are about 1.1 million clones, approximately 78% observed once, and the top ten hold 0.5% to 0.65%. Material for sequencing was memory CD4+ T cells from PBMCs. The receptors stem from a man in his late teens or twenties in good health. Some clones in this sample may be carry-over from other donors' samples. Each CDR3 is given with its conserved first and last residue.

TRBV7-9	TRBJ1-5	CARGVQASNQPQHF
TRBV28	TRBJ2-5	CASSPSGYSGRNQETQYF
TRBV7-6	TRBJ2-5	CASSPRTSPETQYF
TRBV12-5	TRBJ1-5	CASGQGGGQPQHF
TRBV5-1	TRBJ1-1	CASSLDRAANTEAFF
TRBV5-6	TRBJ2-2	CASSRNGQPNTGELFF
TRBV6-5	TRBJ1-5	CASRSQGRNQPQHF
TRBV5-1	TRBJ1-5	CASSLQGLPNQPQHF
TRBV27	TRBJ2-3	CASSLLTTDTQYF
TRBV6-6	TRBJ1-1	CASSPAVEAFF
TRBV4-3	TRBJ2-5	CATGDPRGETQYF
TRBV7-2	TRBJ2-7	CASSLVSGGSYEQYF
TRBV7-2	TRBJ2-7	CASSLREGQGGQYF
TRBV28	TRBJ2-7	CASSEGSSYEQYF
TRBV18	TRBJ1-5	CASSPQGNSNQPQHF
TRBV4-2	TRBJ2-1	CASSQAGGESSYNEQFF
TRBV28	TRBJ1-2	CASSLAGINYGYTF
TRBV28	TRBJ2-7	CASGGGVPYEQYF
TRBV5-1	TRBJ2-1	CASSLLAGGDNEQFF
TRBV19	TRBJ2-2	CASSSFRTGELFF
TRBV27	TRBJ1-2	CASRATGNYGYTF
TRBV27	TRBJ1-1	CASRQTGVGAEAFF
TRBV7-9	TRBJ2-1	CASSLGTSVDDEQFF
TRBV5-4	TRBJ1-2	CASSGAQGYYGYTF